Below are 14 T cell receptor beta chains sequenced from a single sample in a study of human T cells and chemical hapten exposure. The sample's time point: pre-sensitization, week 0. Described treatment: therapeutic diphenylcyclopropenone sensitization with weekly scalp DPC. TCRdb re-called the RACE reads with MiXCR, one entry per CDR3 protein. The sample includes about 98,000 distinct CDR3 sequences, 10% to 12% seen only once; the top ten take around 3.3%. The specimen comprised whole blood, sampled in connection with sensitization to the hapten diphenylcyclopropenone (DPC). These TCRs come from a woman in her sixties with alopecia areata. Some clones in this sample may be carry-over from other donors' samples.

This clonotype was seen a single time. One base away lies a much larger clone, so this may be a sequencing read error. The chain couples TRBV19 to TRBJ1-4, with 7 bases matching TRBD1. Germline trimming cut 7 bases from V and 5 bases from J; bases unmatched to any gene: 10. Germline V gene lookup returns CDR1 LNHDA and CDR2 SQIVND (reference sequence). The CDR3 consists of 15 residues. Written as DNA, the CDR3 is TGTGCCAGTAACAGGGGTACAAGAACAAATGAAAAACTGTTTTTT. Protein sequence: CASNRGTRTNEKLFF.

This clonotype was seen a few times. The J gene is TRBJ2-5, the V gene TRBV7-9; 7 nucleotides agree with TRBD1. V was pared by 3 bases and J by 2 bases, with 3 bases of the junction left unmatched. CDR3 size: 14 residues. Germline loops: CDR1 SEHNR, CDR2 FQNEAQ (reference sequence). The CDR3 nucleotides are TGTGCCAGCAGCTTCCTGACAGGGCAAGAGACCCAGTACTTC. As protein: CASSFLTGQETQYF.

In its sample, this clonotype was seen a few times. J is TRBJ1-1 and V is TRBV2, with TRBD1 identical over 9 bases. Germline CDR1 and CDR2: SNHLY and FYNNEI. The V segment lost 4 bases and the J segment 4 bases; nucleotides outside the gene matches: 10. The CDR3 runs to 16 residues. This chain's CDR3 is CASSVGQGSLSTEAFF. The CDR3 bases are TGTGCCAGCAGTGTGGGACAGGGTAGCTTGAGCACTGAAGCTTTCTTT.

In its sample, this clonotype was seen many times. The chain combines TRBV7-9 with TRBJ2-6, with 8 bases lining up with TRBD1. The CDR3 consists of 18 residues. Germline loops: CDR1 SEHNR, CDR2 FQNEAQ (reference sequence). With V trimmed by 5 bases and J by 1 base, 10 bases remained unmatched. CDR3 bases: TGTGCCAGCAGCCCAGGGGGCCCGCTGCGATCTGGGGCCAACGTCCTGACTTTC. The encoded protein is CASSPGGPLRSGANVLTF.

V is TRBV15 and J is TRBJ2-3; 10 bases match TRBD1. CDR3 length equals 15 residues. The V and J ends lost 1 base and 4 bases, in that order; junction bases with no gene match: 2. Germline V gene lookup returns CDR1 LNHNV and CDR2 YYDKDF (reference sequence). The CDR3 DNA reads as TGTGCCACCAGCAGAGTCGGGACAGGGGCAGATACGCAGTATTTT. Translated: CATSRVGTGADTQYF.

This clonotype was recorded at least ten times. The CDR3 DNA sequence: TGTGCCAGCAGCTTAGAACATGACCGCTCCTACGAGCAGTACTTC. It codes for CASSLEHDRSYEQYF. The chain is built from TRBV11-2 and TRBJ2-7; no firm D call. This CDR3 region has 15 residues. Germline-derived CDR1 and CDR2 are SGHAT and FQNNGV. V was shortened by 0 bases and J by 0 bases, with 9 bases between the two germline ends.

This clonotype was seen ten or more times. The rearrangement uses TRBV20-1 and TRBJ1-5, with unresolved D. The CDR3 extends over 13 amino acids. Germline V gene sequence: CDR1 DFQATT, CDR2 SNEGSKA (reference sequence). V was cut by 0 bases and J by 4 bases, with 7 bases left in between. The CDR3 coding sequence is TGCAGTGCTAGAGACAGGACGAATCAGCCCCAGCATTTT. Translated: CSARDRTNQPQHF.

The CDR3: CAISELGSGLSTYEQYF. CDR3 DNA: TGTGCCATCAGTGAATTAGGATCGGGGTTGTCCACCTACGAGCAGTACTTC. The chain couples TRBV10-3 to TRBJ2-7; tentatively, D is TRBD2 (5 bases). CDR3 length: 17 amino acids. V was shortened by 3 bases and J by 2 bases, with 20 bases between the two germline ends. Germline CDR1 ENHRY, CDR2 SYGVKD.

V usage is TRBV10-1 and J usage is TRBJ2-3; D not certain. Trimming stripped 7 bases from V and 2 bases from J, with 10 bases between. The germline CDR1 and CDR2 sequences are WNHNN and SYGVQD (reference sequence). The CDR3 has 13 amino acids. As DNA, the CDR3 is TGCGCCAGCAACCCGGGTACCACAGATACGCAGTATTTT. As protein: CASNPGTTDTQYF.

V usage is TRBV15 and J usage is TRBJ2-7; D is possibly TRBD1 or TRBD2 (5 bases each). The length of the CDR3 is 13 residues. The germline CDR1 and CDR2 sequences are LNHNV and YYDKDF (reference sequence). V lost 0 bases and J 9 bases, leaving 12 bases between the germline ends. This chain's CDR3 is CATSRDRGRAQYF. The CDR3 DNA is TGTGCCACCAGCAGAGATCGGGGCCGCGCGCAGTACTTC. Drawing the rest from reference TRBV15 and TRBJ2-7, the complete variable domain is DAMVIQNPRYQVTQFGKPVTLSCSQTLNHNVMYWYQQKSSQAPKLLFHYYDKDFNNEADTPDNFQSRRPNTSFCFLDIRSPGLGDTAMYLCATSRDRGRAQYFGPGTRLTVT.

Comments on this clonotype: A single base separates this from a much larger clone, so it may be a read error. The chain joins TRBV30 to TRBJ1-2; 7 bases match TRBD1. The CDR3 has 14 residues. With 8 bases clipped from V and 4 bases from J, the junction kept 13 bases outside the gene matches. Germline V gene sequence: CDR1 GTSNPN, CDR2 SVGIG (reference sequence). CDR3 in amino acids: CASDSSGGPYGYTF. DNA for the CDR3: TGTGCCAGCGACTCCTCAGGGGGACCCTATGGCTACACCTTC.

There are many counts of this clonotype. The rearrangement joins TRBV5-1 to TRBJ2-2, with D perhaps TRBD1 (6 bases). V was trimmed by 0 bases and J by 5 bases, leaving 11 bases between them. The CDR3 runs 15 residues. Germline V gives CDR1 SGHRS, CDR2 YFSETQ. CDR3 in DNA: TGCGCCAGCAGCTTGGCAGGGGATGGGACCGGGGAGCTGTTTTTT. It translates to CASSLAGDGTGELFF.

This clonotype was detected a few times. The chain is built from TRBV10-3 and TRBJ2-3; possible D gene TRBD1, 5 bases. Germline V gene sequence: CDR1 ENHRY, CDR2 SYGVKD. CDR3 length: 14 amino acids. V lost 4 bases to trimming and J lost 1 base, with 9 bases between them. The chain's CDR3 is CAISAQEGTDTQYF. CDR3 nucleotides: TGTGCCATCAGTGCACAGGAAGGCACAGATACGCAGTATTTT.

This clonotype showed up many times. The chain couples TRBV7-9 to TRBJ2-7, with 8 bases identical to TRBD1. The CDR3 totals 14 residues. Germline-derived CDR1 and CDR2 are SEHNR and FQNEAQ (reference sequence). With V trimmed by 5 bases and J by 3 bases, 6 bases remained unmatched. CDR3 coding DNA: TGTGCCAGCAGCCTCCGACAGGGGTACTACGAGCAGTACTTC. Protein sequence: CASSLRQGYYEQYF.